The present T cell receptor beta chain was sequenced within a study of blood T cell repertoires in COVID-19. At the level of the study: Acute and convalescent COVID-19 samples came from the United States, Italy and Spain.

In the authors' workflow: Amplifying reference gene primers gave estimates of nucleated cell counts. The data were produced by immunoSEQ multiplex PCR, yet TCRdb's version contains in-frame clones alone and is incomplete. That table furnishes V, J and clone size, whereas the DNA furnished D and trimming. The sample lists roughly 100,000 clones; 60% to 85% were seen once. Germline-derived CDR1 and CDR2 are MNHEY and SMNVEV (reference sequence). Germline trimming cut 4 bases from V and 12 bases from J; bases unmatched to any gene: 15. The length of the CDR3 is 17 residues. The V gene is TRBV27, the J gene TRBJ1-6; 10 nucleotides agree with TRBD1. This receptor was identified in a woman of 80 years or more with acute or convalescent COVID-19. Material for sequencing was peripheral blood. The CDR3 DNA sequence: TGTGCCAGCAGTTATTCCGGGACAGGGGCGCGTGTAAGACCCCTCCACTTT. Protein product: CASSYSGTGARVRPLHF.